A selection of T cell receptor beta chains follows, all from one sample in a study of cytotoxic CD8 clonotypes in ibrutinib-treated CLL. The table came from immunoSEQ multiplex PCR; TCRdb's copy has only in-frame clones and leaves some out. Found here are some 350,000 clones, roughly two thirds of them singletons; the top ten hold under 8%. Material: PBMCs, obtained after 36 months of ibrutinib treatment. Receptors were obtained from a human donor with chronic lymphocytic leukemia. Each CDR3 is given with its conserved first and last residue. A D gene is named only where the DNA matches it firmly. Clone sizes are given selectively: once, few, many, or a class where the clone is expanded.

j_call: TRBJ1-1
d_call: .
v_call: TRBV10-2
clone_size: .
cdr3_nt: TGCGCCAGCGGGCGGAACACTGAAGCTTTCTTT
cdr3_aa: CASGRNTEAFF

j_call: TRBJ1-1
d_call: TRBD1
v_call: TRBV4-1
clone_size: .
cdr3_nt: TGCGCCAGCAGCCTCTTAAAAGTAGGACAGGGTGAAGCTTTCTTT
cdr3_aa: CASSLLKVGQGEAFF

j_call: TRBJ1-2
d_call: .
v_call: TRBV7-2
clone_size: .
cdr3_nt: TGTGCCAGCAGCTTAGACAGGGCCGTACGGGTGCATGGCTACACCTTC
cdr3_aa: CASSLDRAVRVHGYTF

j_call: TRBJ2-7
d_call: TRBD1
v_call: TRBV28
clone_size: once
cdr3_nt: TGTGCCAGCAGCACTCCGGAGACAGGACAGGACGAGCAGTACTTC
cdr3_aa: CASSTPETGQDEQYF

j_call: TRBJ2-3
d_call: .
v_call: TRBV11-2
clone_size: .
cdr3_nt: TGTGCCACCAGGGGTTTGGGCACAGATACGCAGTATTTT
cdr3_aa: CATRGLGTDTQYF

j_call: TRBJ2-7
d_call: .
v_call: TRBV4-1
clone_size: .
cdr3_nt: TGCGCCAGCAGCCAAGACCTCAGGGCCGCATACGAGCAGTACTTC
cdr3_aa: CASSQDLRAAYEQYF

j_call: TRBJ2-3
d_call: .
v_call: TRBV29-1
clone_size: .
cdr3_nt: TGCAGCGTTGGTCAAGGGGGAACTAGCACAGATACGCAGTATTTT
cdr3_aa: CSVGQGGTSTDTQYF

j_call: TRBJ2-1
d_call: .
v_call: TRBV6-6
clone_size: many
cdr3_nt: TGTGCCAGCAGCCGCGACGTCTCCTACAATGAGCAGTTCTTC
cdr3_aa: CASSRDVSYNEQFF

j_call: TRBJ2-7
d_call: .
v_call: TRBV27
clone_size: few
cdr3_nt: TGTGCCAGCAGTGTAGCTAGGATGGACGAGCAGTACTTC
cdr3_aa: CASSVARMDEQYF

j_call: TRBJ1-2
d_call: .
v_call: TRBV5-4
clone_size: .
cdr3_nt: TGTGCCAGCAGCTTACAATTGGGGACGAGGGGCTACACCTTC
cdr3_aa: CASSLQLGTRGYTF

j_call: TRBJ2-5
d_call: TRBD1
v_call: TRBV6-5
clone_size: once
cdr3_nt: TGTGCCAGCAGTATGGGGACAGCCCAAGAGACCCAGTACTTC
cdr3_aa: CASSMGTAQETQYF

j_call: TRBJ2-1
d_call: TRBD2
v_call: TRBV7-3
clone_size: .
cdr3_nt: TGTGCCAGCAGCTTACTAGCGGGAGGGAGCTCCTACAATGAGCAGTTCTTC
cdr3_aa: CASSLLAGGSSYNEQFF

j_call: TRBJ2-5
d_call: TRBD2
v_call: TRBV6-5
clone_size: .
cdr3_nt: TGTGCCAGCAGTGGACTAGCGGGAGAGACCCAGTACTTC
cdr3_aa: CASSGLAGETQYF

j_call: TRBJ2-5
d_call: .
v_call: TRBV20-1
clone_size: once
cdr3_nt: TGCAGTGCTAGGCCTAGGGAGACCCAGTACTTC
cdr3_aa: CSARPRETQYF

j_call: TRBJ2-2
d_call: .
v_call: TRBV13
clone_size: .
cdr3_nt: TGTGCCAGCAGCCCCCACCTGGGACTGGGGCATCAGTTTTTT
cdr3_aa: CASSPHLGLGHQFF

j_call: TRBJ2-7
d_call: .
v_call: TRBV4-2
clone_size: .
cdr3_nt: TGTGCCAGCAGCCAAGCGAGGGATCTCTACTCCTACGAGCAGTACTTC
cdr3_aa: CASSQARDLYSYEQYF

j_call: TRBJ2-1
d_call: .
v_call: TRBV29-1
clone_size: .
cdr3_nt: TGCAGCGCTCATAGGGCAGGGGATTGGAGTGAGCAGTTCTTC
cdr3_aa: CSAHRAGDWSEQFF

j_call: TRBJ2-7
d_call: TRBD2
v_call: TRBV19
clone_size: once
cdr3_nt: TGTGCCACCTCTTGGCCTGCGGGAGGGTCCTACGAGCAGTACTTC
cdr3_aa: CATSWPAGGSYEQYF

j_call: TRBJ2-4
d_call: .
v_call: TRBV18
clone_size: .
cdr3_nt: TGTGCCAGCTCACCACCGCCGGAGGGTCGCATTCAGTACTTC
cdr3_aa: CASSPPPEGRIQYF

j_call: TRBJ2-7
d_call: .
v_call: TRBV4-1
clone_size: .
cdr3_nt: TGCGCCAGCAGCCTCATAACGGGTTTTTTCTACGAGCAGTACTTC
cdr3_aa: CASSLITGFFYEQYF

j_call: TRBJ2-1
d_call: TRBD2
v_call: TRBV5-1
clone_size: .
cdr3_nt: TGCGCCAGCAGCTTGTTGGCGGGGGGTAATGAGCAGTTCTTC
cdr3_aa: CASSLLAGGNEQFF

j_call: TRBJ1-1
d_call: .
v_call: TRBV12-5
clone_size: .
cdr3_nt: TGTGCTAGTGGCCTGGGGGGGGCTCTATTCACTGAAGCTTTCTTT
cdr3_aa: CASGLGGALFTEAFF